This T cell receptor (beta chain) originates from a study of shared clonotypes between healthy human individuals. CDR3 length: 14 residues. Looked up from germline, CDR1 is LNHDA and CDR2 is SQIVND (reference sequence). Trimming took 8 bases from V and 3 from J, leaving 15 bases between them. Clones were read by immunoSEQ multiplex PCR, and TCRdb kept only the in-frame ones, dropping some. The data show 950,000 to 1,100,000 clones, with about 75% seen just once and about 1.5% held by the top ten. The chain carries TRBV19 and TRBJ2-3; D perhaps matches TRBD2 (6 bases). Source material: memory CD4+ T cells sorted from blood. Subset in this sample: CD45RA-negative fraction. This TCR derives from a man aged 18-30 years in good health. CDR3 amino acids: CASGDWGVTDTQYF. CDR3 coding DNA: TGTGCCAGTGGTGACTGGGGGGTTACAGATACGCAGTATTTT.